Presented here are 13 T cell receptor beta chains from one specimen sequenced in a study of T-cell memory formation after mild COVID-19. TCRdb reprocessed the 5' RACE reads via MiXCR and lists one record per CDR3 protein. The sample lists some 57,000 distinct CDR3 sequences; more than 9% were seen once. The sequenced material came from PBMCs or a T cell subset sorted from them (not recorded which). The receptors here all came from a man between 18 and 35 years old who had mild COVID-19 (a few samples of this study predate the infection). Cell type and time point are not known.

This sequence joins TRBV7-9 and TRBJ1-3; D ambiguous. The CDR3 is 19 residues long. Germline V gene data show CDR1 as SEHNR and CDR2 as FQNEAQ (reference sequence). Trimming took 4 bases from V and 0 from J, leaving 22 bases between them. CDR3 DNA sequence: TGTGCCAGCAGCTCGCCGGGAACCCAAACCTACAGCTCTGGAAACACCATATATTTT. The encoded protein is CASSSPGTQTYSSGNTIYF.

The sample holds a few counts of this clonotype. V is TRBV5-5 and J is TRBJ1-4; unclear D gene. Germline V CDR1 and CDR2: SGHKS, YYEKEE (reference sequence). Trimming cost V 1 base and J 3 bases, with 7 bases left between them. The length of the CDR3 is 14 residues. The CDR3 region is CASSLRSSNEKLFF. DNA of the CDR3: TGTGCCAGCAGCTTGAGGAGTTCTAATGAAAAACTGTTTTTT.

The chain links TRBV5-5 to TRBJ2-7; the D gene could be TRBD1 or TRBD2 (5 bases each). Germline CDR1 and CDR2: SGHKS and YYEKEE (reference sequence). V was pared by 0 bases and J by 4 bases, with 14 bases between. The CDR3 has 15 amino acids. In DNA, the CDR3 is TGTGCCAGCAGCTTGGCCCCGGGGACCTCTTACGAGCAGTACTTC. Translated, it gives CASSLAPGTSYEQYF.

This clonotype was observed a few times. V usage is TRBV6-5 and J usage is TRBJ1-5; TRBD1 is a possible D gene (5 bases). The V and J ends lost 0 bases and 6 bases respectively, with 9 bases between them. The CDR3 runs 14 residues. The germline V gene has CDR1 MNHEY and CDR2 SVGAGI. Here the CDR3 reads CASSYSGGGQPQHF. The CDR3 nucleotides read TGTGCCAGCAGTTACTCGGGGGGTGGTCAGCCCCAGCATTTT.

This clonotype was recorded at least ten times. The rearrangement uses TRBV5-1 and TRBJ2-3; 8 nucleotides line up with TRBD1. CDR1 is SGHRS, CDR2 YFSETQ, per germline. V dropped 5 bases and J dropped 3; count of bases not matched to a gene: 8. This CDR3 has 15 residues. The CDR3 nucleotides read TGCGCCAGCAGGCTTCAAACAGGGGGGACAGATACGCAGTATTTT. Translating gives CASRLQTGGTDTQYF.

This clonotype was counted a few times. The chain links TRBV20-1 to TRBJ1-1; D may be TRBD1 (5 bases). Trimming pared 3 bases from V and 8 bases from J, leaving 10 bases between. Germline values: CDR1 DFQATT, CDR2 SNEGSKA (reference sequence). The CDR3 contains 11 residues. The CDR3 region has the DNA TGCAGTGCTAGTGTGGGGCGCGAAGCTTTCTTT. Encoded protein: CSASVGREAFF.

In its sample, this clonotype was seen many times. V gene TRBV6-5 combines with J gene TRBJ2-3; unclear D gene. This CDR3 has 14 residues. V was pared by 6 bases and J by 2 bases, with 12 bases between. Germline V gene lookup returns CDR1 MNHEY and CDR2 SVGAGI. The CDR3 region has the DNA TGTGCCAGCAGGGTCCGGTTGGACACAGATACGCAGTATTTT. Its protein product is CASRVRLDTDTQYF.

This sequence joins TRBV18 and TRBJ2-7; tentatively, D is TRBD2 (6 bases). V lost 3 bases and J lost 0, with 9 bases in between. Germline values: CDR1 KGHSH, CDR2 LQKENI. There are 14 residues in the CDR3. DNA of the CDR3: TGTGCCAGCTCACCTGGGGGGTCCTCCTACGAGCAGTACGTC. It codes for CASSPGGSSYEQYV.

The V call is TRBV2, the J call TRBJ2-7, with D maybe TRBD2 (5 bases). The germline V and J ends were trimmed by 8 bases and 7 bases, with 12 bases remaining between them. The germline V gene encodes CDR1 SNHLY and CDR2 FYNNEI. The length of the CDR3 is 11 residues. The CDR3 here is CASLVSVEQYF. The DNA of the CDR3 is TGTGCCAGCCTAGTTAGCGTTGAGCAGTACTTC.

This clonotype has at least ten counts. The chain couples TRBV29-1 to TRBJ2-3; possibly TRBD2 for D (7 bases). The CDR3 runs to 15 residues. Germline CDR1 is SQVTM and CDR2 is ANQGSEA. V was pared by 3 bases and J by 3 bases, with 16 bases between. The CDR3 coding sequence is TGCAGCGTTGACAGGCCGGGGGGCCTGACAGATACGCAGTATTTT. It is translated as CSVDRPGGLTDTQYF.

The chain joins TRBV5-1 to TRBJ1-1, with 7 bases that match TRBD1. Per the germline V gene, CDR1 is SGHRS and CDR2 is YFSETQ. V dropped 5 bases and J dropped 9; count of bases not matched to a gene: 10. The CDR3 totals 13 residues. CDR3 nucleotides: TGCGCCAGCAGATCTCAGACAGGGAGCAAAGCTTTCTTT. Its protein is CASRSQTGSKAFF.

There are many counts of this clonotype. The CDR3 sequence: CASSSTTRDGYTF. The DNA for the CDR3 is TGTGCCAGCAGCAGCACCACAAGGGACGGCTACACCTTC. The J gene is TRBJ1-2, the V gene TRBV9; the D gene is possibly TRBD1 (5 bases). The CDR3 runs to 13 residues. Trimming pared 4 bases from V and 8 bases from J, leaving 15 bases between. The germline CDR1 and CDR2 sequences are SGDLS and YYNGEE.

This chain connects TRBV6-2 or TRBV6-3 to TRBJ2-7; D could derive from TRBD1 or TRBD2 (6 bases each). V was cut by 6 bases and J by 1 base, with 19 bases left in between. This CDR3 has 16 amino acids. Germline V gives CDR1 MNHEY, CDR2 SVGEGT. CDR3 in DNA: TGTGCCAGCAGGAACCTGGGGGGCGCAGGTTCCTACGAGCAGTACGTC. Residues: CASRNLGGAGSYEQYV.